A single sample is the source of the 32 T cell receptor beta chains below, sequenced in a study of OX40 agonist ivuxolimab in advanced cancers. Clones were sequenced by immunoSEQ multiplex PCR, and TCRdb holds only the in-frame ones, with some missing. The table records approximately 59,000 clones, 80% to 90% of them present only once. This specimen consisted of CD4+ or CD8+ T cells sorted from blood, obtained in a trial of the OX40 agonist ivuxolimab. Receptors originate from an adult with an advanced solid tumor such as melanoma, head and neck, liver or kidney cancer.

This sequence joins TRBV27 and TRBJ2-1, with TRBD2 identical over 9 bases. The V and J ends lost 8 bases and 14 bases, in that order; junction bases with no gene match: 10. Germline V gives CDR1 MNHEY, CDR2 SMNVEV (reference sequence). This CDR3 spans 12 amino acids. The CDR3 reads CASSAGGRAKFF. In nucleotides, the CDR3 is TGTGCCAGCTCGGCTGGCGGGAGGGCCAAGTTCTTC.

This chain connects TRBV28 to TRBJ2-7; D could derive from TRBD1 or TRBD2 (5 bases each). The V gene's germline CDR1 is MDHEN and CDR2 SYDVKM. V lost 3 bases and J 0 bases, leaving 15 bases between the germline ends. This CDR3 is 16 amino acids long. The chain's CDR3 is CASSFVARDHSYEQYF. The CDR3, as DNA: TGTGCCAGCAGTTTTGTAGCCAGGGACCACTCCTACGAGCAGTACTTC.

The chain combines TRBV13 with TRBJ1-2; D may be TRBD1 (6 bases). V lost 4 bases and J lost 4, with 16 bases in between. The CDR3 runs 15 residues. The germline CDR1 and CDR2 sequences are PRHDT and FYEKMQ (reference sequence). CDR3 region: CASSWYPGTSYGYTF. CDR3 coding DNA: TGTGCCAGCAGCTGGTATCCCGGGACAAGCTATGGCTACACCTTC.

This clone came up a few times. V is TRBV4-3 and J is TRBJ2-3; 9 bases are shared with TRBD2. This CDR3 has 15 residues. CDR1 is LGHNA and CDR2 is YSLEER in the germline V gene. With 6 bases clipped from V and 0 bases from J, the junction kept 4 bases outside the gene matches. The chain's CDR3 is CASSLSGRSTDTQYF. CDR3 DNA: TGCGCCAGCAGTCTCAGCGGGAGGAGCACAGATACGCAGTATTTT.

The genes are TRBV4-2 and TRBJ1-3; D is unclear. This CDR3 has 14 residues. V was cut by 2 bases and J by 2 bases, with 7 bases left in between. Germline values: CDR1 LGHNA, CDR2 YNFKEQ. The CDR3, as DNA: TGTGCCAGCAGCCAAATACAGACTGGAAACACCATATATTTT. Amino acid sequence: CASSQIQTGNTIYF.

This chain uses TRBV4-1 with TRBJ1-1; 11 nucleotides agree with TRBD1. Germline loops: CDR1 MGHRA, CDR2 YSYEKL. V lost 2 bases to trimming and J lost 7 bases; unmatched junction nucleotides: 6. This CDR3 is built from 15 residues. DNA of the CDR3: TGCGCCAGCAGCCAACTGGGACAGGGGGGTGGTGAAGCTTTCTTT. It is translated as CASSQLGQGGGEAFF.

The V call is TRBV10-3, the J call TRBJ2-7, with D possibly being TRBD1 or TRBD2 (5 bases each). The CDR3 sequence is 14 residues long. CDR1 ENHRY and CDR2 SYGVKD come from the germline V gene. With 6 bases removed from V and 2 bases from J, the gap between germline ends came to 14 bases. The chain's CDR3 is CAIRLGDRTYEQYF. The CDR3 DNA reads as TGTGCCATCAGATTGGGGGACCGGACCTACGAGCAGTACTTC.

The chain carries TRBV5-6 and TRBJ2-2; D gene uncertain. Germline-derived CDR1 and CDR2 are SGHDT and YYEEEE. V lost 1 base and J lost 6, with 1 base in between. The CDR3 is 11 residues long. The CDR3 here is CASSLPGELFF. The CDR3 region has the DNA TGTGCCAGCAGCTTGCCCGGGGAGCTGTTTTTT.

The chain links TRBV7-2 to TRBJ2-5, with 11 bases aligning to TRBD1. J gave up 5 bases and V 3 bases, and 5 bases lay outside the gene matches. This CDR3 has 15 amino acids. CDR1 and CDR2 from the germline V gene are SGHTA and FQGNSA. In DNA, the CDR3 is TGTGCCAGCAGCTTTCCGGGACAGGGGGTGGAGACCCAGTACTTC. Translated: CASSFPGQGVETQYF. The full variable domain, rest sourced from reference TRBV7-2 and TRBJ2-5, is GAGVSQSPSNKVTEKGKDVELRCDPISGHTALYWYRQSLGQGLEFLIYFQGNSAPDKSGLPSDRFSAERTGGSVSTLTIQRTQQEDSAVYLCASSFPGQGVETQYFGPGTRLLVL.

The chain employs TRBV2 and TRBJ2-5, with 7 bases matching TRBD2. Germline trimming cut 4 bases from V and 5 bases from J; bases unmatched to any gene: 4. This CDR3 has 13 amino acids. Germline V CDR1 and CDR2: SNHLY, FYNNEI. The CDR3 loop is CASSGVSGETQYF. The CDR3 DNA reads TGTGCCAGCAGTGGTGTTAGCGGGGAGACCCAGTACTTC.

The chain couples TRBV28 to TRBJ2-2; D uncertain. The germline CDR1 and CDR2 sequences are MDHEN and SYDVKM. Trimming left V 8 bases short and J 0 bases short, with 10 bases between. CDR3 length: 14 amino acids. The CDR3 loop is CASFDQANTGELFF. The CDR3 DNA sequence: TGTGCCAGCTTTGACCAGGCGAACACCGGGGAGCTGTTTTTT.

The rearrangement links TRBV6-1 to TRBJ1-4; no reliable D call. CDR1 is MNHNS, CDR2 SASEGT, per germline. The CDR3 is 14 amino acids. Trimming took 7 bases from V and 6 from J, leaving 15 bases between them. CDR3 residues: CASMSWAKDEKLFF. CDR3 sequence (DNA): TGTGCCAGCATGAGTTGGGCCAAAGATGAAAAACTGTTTTTT.

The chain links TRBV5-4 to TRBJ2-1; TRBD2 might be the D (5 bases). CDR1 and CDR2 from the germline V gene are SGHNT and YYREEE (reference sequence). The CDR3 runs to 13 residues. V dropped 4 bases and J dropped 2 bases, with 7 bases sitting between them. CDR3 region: CASSPGTYNEQFF. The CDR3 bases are TGTGCCAGCAGCCCCGGGACCTACAATGAGCAGTTCTTC. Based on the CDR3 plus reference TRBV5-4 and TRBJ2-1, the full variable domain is ETGVTQSPTHLIKTRGQQVTLRCSSQSGHNTVSWYQQALGQGPQFIFQYYREEENGRGNFPPRFSGLQFPNYSSELNVNALELDDSALYLCASSPGTYNEQFFGPGTRLTVL.

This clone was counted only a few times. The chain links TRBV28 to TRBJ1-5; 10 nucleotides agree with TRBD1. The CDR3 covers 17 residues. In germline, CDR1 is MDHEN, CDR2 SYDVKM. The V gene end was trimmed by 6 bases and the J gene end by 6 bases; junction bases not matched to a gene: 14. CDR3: CASRQTPGTGVTQPQHF. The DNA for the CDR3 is TGTGCCAGCAGACAAACACCCGGGACAGGGGTAACTCAGCCCCAGCATTTT.

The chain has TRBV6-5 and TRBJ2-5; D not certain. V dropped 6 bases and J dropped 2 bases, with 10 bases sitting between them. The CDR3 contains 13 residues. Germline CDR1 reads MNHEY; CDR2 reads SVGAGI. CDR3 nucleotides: TGTGCCAGCAGCCGCACGGTACAAGAGACCCAGTACTTC. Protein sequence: CASSRTVQETQYF.

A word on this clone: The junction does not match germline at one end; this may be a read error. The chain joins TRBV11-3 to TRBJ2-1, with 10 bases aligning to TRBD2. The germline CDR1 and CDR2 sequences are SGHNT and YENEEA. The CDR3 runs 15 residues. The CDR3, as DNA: TGTGCCAGCGGCTTAGCGGGAGGCTCCTACAATGAGCAGTTCTTC. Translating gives CASGLAGGSYNEQFF.

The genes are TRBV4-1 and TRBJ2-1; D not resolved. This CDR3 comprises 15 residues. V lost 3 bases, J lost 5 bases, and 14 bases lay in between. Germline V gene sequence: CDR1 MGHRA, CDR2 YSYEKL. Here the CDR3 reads CASSHSRADNNEQFF. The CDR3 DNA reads TGCGCCAGCAGCCACTCTAGGGCAGATAACAATGAGCAGTTCTTC.

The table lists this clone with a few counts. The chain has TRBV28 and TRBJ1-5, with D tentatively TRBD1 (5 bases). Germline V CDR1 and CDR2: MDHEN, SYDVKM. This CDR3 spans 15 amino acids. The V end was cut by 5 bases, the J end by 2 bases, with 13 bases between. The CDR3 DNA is TGTGCCAGCAGTGACACTCTCAGGGGCAATCAGCCCCAGCATTTT. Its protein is CASSDTLRGNQPQHF.

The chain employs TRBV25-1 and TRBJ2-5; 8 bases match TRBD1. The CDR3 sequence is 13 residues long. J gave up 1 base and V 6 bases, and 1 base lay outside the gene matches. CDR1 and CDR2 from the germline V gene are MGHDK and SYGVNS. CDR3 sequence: CASRTGAQETQYF. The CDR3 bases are TGTGCCAGCAGGACAGGGGCCCAAGAGACCCAGTACTTC. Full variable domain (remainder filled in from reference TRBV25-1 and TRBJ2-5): EADIYQTPRYLVIGTGKKITLECSQTMGHDKMYWYQQDPGMELHLIHYSYGVNSTEKGDLSSESTVSRIRTEHFPLTLESARPSHTSQYLCASRTGAQETQYFGPGTRLLVL.

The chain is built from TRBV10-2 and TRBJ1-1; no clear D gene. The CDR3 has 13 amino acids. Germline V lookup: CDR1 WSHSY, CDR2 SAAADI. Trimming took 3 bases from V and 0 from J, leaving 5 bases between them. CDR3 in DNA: TGCGCCAGCAGTGAAAAGATGAACACTGAAGCTTTCTTT. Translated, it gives CASSEKMNTEAFF.

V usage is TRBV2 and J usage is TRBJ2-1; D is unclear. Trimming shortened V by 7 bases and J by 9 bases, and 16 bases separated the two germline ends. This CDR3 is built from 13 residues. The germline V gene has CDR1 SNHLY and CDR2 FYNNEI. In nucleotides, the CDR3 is TGTGCCAGCACTAAATGGACCCATGGTGAGCAGTTCTTC. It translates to CASTKWTHGEQFF.

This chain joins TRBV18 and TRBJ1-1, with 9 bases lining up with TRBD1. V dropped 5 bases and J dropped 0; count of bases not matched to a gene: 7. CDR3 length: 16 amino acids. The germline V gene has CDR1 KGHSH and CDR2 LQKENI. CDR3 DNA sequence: TGTGCCAGCTCAAGGGACAGGGCCACAATGAACACTGAAGCTTTCTTT. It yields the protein CASSRDRATMNTEAFF. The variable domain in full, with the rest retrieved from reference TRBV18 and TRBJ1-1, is NAGVMQNPRHLVRRRGQEARLRCSPMKGHSHVYWYRQLPEEGLKFMVYLQKENIIDESGMPKERFSAEFPKEGPSILRIQQVVRGDSAAYFCASSRDRATMNTEAFFGQGTRLTVV.

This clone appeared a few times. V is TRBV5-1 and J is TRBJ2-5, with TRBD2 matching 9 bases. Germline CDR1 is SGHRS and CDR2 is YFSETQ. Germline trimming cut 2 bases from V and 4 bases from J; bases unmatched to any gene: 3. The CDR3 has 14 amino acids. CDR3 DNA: TGCGCCAGCAGCTTAGGGACTAGCCGAGAGACCCAGTACTTC. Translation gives CASSLGTSRETQYF. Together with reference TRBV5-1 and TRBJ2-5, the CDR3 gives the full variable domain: KAGVTQTPRYLIKTRGQQVTLSCSPISGHRSVSWYQQTPGQGLQFLFEYFSETQRNKGNFPGRFSGRQFSNSRSEMNVSTLELGDSALYLCASSLGTSRETQYFGPGTRLLVL.

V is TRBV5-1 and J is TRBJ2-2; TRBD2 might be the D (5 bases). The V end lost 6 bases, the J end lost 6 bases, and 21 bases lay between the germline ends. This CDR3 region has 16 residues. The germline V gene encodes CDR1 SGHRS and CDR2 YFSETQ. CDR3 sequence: CASKSRSWGEAGELFF. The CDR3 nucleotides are TGCGCCAGCAAATCGCGGTCCTGGGGAGAGGCCGGGGAGCTGTTTTTT.

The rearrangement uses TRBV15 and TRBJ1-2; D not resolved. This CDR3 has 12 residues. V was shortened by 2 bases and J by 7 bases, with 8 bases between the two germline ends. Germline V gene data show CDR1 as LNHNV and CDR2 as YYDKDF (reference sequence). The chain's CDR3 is CATSRSSGGYTF. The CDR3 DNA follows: TGTGCCACCAGCAGATCGTCAGGTGGCTACACCTTC. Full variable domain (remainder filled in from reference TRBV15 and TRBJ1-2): DAMVIQNPRYQVTQFGKPVTLSCSQTLNHNVMYWYQQKSSQAPKLLFHYYDKDFNNEADTPDNFQSRRPNTSFCFLDIRSPGLGDTAMYLCATSRSSGGYTFGSGTRLTVV.

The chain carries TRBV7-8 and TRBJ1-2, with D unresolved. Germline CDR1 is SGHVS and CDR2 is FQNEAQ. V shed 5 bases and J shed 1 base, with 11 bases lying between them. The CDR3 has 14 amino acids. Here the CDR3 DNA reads TGTGCCAGCAGCCCCCGGGGTCGTAACTATGGCTACACCTTC. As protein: CASSPRGRNYGYTF.

CDR3 sequence reads: CASSPTTGVEQYF. The CDR3 DNA follows: TGTGCCAGCTCACCGACGACAGGGGTCGAGCAGTACTTC. The chain couples TRBV18 to TRBJ2-7, with 8 bases lining up with TRBD1. The CDR3 consists of 13 residues. The V segment lost 3 bases and the J segment 6 bases; nucleotides outside the gene matches: 4. From germline, CDR1 is KGHSH and CDR2 LQKENI. The full variable domain, rest sourced from reference TRBV18 and TRBJ2-7, is NAGVMQNPRHLVRRRGQEARLRCSPMKGHSHVYWYRQLPEEGLKFMVYLQKENIIDESGMPKERFSAEFPKEGPSILRIQQVVRGDSAAYFCASSPTTGVEQYFGPGTRLTVT.

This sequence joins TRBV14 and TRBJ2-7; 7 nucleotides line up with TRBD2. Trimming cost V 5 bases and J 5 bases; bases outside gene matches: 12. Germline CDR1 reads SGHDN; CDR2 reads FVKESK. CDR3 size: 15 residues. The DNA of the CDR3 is TGTGCCAGCAGCTTTAGGATTGGCGGGAGTGACGAGCAGTACTTC. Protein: CASSFRIGGSDEQYF.

CDR3 nucleotides: TGTGCCAGCAGCTTAACTGAGCAGGGGACTGGGGCCAACGTCCTGACTTTC. Encoded protein: CASSLTEQGTGANVLTF. The rearrangement links TRBV7-3 to TRBJ2-6; tentatively, D is TRBD1 (6 bases). The germline gives CDR1 SGHTA, CDR2 FQGTGA. This CDR3 contains 17 residues. V lost 0 bases, J lost 2 bases, and 11 bases lay in between.

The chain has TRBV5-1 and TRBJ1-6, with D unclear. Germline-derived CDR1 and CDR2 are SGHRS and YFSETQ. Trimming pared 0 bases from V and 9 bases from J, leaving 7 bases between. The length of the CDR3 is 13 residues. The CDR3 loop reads CASSLEFFSPLHF. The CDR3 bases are TGCGCCAGCAGCTTGGAGTTTTTTTCACCCCTCCACTTT.

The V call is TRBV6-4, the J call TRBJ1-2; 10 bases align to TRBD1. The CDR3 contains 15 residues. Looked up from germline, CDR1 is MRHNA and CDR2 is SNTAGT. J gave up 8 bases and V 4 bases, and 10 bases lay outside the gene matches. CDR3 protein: CASSADGQGVEGYTF. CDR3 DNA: TGTGCCAGCAGTGCCGACGGACAGGGGGTAGAAGGCTACACCTTC.

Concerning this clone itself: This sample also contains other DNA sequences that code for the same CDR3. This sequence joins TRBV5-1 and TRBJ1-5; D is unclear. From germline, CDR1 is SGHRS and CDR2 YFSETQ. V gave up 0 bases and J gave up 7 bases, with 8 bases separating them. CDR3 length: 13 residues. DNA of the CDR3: TGCGCCAGCAGCTTGGAAGGTTTGCAGCCCCAGCATTTT. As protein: CASSLEGLQPQHF.